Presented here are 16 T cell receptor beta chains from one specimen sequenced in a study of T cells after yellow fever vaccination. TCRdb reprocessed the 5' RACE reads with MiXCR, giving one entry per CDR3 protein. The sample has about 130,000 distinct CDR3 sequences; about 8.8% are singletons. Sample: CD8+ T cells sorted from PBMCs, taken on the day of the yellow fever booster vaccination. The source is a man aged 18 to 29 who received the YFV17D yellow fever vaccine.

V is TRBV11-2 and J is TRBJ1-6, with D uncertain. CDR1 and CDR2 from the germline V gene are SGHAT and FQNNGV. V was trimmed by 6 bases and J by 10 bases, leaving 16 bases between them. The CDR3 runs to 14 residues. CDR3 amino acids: CASSQRTGYSPLHF. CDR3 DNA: TGTGCCAGCAGTCAAAGGACTGGGTACTCACCCCTCCACTTT.

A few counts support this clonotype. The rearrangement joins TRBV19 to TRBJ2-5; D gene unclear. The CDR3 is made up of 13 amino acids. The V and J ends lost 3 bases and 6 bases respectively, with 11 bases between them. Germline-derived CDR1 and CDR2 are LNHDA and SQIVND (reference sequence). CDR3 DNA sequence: TGTGCCAGTAGTATTACGGCGACGAAGACCCAGTACTTC. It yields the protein CASSITATKTQYF.

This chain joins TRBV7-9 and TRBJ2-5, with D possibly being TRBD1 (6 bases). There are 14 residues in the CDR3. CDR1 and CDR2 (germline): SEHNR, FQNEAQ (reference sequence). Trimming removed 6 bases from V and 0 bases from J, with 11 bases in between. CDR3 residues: CASRSQGNQETQYF. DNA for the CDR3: TGTGCCAGCAGGTCACAGGGTAACCAAGAGACCCAGTACTTC.

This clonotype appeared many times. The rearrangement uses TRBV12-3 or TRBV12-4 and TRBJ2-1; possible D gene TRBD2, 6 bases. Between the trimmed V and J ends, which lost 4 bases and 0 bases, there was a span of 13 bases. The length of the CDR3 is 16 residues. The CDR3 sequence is CASSSPGVSSYNEQFF. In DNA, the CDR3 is TGTGCCAGCAGTTCTCCGGGGGTGAGCTCCTACAATGAGCAGTTCTTC.

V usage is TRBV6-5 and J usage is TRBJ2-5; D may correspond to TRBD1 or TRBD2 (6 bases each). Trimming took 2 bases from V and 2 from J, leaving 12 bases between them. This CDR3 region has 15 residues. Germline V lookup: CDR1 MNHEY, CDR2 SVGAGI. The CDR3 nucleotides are TGTGCCAGCAGTTACACCGGGGGCTTTCAAGAGACCCAGTACTTC. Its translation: CASSYTGGFQETQYF.

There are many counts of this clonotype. CDR3 sequence (DNA): TGCGCCAGCAGCCAAGATGGGTTGCAGGGAGAGGAAAAACTGTTTTTT. Translated: CASSQDGLQGEEKLFF. This chain joins TRBV4-1 and TRBJ1-4; D is perhaps TRBD1 (5 bases). V was cut by 0 bases and J by 8 bases, with 16 bases left in between. Germline-derived CDR1 and CDR2 are MGHRA and YSYEKL. This CDR3 is 16 amino acids long.

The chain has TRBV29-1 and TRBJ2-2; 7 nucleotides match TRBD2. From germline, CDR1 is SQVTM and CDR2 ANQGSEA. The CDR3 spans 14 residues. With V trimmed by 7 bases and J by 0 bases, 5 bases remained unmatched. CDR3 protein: CSATSDANTGELFF. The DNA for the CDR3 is TGCAGCGCTACTAGCGACGCGAACACCGGGGAGCTGTTTTTT.

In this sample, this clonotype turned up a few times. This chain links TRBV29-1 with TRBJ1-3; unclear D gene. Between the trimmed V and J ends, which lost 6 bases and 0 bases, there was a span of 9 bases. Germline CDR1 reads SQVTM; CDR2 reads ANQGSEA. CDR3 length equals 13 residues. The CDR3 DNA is TGCAGCGTGACGGCCAGCTCTGGAAACACCATATATTTT. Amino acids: CSVTASSGNTIYF.

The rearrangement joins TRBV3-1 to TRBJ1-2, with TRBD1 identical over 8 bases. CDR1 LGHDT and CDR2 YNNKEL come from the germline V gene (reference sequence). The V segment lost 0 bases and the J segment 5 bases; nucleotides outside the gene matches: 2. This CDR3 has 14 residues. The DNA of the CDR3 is TGTGCCAGCAGCCAAGAGGGACAGGCATATGGCTACACCTTC. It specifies CASSQEGQAYGYTF.

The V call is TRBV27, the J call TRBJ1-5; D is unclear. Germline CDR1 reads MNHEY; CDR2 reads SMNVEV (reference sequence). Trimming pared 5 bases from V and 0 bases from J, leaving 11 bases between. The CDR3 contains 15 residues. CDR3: CASSDLQISNQPQHF. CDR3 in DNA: TGTGCCAGCAGTGACCTACAGATTAGCAATCAGCCCCAGCATTTT.

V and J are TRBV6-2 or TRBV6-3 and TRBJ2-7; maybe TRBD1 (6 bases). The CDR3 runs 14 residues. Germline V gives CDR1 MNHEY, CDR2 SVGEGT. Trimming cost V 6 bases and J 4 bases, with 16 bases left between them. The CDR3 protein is CASSRGTPIYEQYV. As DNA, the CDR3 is TGTGCCAGCAGCCGAGGGACACCAATATACGAGCAGTACGTC.

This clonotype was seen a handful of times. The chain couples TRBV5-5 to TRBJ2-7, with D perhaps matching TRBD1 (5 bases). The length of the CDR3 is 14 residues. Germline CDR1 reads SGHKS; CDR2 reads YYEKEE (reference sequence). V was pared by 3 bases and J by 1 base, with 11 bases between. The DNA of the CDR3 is TGTGCCAGCAGCTCCTTTCAGGGTTCCTACGAGCAGTACTTC. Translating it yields CASSSFQGSYEQYF.

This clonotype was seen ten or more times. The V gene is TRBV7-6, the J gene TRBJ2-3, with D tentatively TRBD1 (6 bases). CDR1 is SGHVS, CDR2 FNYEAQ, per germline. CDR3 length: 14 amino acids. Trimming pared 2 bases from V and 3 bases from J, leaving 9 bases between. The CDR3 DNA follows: TGTGCCAGCAGCTTATCAACAGGGACAGATACGCAGTATTTT. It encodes CASSLSTGTDTQYF.

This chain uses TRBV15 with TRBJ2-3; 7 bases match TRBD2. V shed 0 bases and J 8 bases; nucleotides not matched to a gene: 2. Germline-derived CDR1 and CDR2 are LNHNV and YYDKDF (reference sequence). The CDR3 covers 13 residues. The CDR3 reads CATSRDSGGTQYF. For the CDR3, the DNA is TGTGCCACCAGCAGAGATTCGGGAGGTACGCAGTATTTT. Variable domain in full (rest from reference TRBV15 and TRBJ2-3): DAMVIQNPRYQVTQFGKPVTLSCSQTLNHNVMYWYQQKSSQAPKLLFHYYDKDFNNEADTPDNFQSRRPNTSFCFLDIRSPGLGDTAMYLCATSRDSGGTQYFGPGTRLTVL.

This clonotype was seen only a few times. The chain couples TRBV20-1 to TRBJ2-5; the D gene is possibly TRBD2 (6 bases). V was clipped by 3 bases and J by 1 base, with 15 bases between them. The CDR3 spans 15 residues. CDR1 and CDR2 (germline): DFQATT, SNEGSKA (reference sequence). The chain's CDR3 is CSASPGVGGQETQYF. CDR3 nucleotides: TGCAGTGCTAGTCCGGGGGTGGGAGGCCAAGAGACCCAGTACTTC.

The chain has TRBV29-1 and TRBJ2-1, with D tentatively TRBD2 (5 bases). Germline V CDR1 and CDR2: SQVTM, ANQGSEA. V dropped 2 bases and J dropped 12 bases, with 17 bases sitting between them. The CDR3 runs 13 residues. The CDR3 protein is CSVESAEDWGQFF. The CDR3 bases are TGCAGCGTTGAATCGGCGGAGGACTGGGGGCAGTTCTTC.